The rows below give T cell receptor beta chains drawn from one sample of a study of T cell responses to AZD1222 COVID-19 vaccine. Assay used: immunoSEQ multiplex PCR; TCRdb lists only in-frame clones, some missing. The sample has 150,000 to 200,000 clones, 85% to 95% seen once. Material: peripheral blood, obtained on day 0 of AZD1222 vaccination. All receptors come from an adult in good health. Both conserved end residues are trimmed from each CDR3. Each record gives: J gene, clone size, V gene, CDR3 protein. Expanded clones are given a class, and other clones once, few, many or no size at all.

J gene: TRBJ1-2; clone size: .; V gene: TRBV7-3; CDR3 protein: ASSVTGGASYGYT
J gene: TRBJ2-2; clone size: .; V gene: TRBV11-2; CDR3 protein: ASSSDGGWAGELF
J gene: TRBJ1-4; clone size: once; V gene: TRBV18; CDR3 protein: ASSPPGTGGEKLF
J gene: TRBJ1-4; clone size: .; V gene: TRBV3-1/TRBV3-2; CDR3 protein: ASQSGRHEKLF
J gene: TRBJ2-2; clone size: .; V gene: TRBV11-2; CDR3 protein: ASSWTSGRRSPGELF
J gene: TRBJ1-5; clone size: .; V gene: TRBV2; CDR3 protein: ASNIGFGNQPQH
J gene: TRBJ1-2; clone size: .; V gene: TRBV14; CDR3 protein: ASSPMTGEDGYT
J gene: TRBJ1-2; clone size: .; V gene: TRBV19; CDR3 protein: ASSIVPGHGYT
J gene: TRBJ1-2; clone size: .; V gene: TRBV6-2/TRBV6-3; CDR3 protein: ASSYSIGGPGYT
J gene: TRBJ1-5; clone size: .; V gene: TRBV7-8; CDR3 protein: ASSLGGRQPQH
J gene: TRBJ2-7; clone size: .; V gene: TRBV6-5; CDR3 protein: ASSYSDPIIGEQY
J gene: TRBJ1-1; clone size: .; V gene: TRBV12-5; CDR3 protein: ASALEGVNTEAF